Below, 10 T cell receptor beta chains from the same sample are listed, as sequenced in a study of blood T cell repertoires in COVID-19. Profiling relied on immunoSEQ multiplex PCR, and the TCRdb table lists in-frame clones only, not all of them. The data show around 190,000 clones, approximately 90% seen once. Sample: peripheral blood. The receptors were sampled from a young man with acute or convalescent COVID-19.

This clone has at least ten counts. This same CDR3 is encoded by further DNA sequences in the sample. The rearrangement uses TRBV3-1 (or the pseudogene TRBV3-2) and TRBJ2-5; D is uncertain. V shed 1 base and J shed 4 bases, with 4 bases lying between them. The length of the CDR3 is 12 residues. Germline V gives CDR1 LGHDT, CDR2 YNNKEL (reference sequence). This chain's CDR3 is CASSQGGETQYF. Written as DNA, the CDR3 is TGTGCCAGCAGCCAAGGCGGAGAGACCCAGTACTTC.

DNA for the CDR3: TGTGCCAGCAGTGGGTCGGGACAGGGAAACGGCTATAATTCACCCCTCCACTTT. Its translation: CASSGSGQGNGYNSPLHF. This chain joins TRBV2 and TRBJ1-6; 9 bases agree with TRBD1. The germline gives CDR1 SNHLY, CDR2 FYNNEI. This CDR3 is built from 18 residues. V was clipped by 4 bases and J by 3 bases; unmatched bases: 10.

This clone was seen a handful of times. The rearrangement joins TRBV11-2 to TRBJ1-5; D remains ambiguous. Per germline, CDR1 SGHAT and CDR2 FQNNGV. Between the trimmed V and J ends, which lost 0 bases and 4 bases, there was a span of 13 bases. The CDR3 spans 16 residues. DNA of the CDR3: TGTGCCAGCAGCTTAGATTGGTCAGGTGGGAATCAGCCCCAGCATTTT. It is translated as CASSLDWSGGNQPQHF.

The chain joins TRBV27 to TRBJ2-3; D gene ambiguous. Trimming removed 3 bases at V and 4 bases at J, with 11 bases between. The V gene's germline CDR1 is MNHEY and CDR2 SMNVEV (reference sequence). This CDR3 comprises 14 residues. The CDR3 sequence is CASSFFLPPDTQYF. The CDR3 DNA follows: TGTGCCAGCAGTTTTTTCCTACCCCCAGATACGCAGTATTTT.

V gene TRBV19 combines with J gene TRBJ1-1, with TRBD1 identical over 7 bases. Losses at the gene ends were 6 bases for V and 3 bases for J; bases not matched to a gene: 13. This CDR3 contains 16 residues. Germline V gene lookup returns CDR1 LNHDA and CDR2 SQIVND (reference sequence). The CDR3, as DNA: TGTGCCAGTAGGGACCCCCGGGACAGCTCTTACACTGAAGCTTTCTTT. This translates into CASRDPRDSSYTEAFF.

The chain couples TRBV28 to TRBJ2-7; D ambiguous. Per the germline V gene, CDR1 is MDHEN and CDR2 is SYDVKM. The V end lost 6 bases, the J end lost 0 bases, and 9 bases lay between the germline ends. This CDR3 spans 13 amino acids. The CDR3 coding sequence is TGTGCCAGCAGACTCAAGAGCTCCTACGAGCAGTACTTC. It yields the protein CASRLKSSYEQYF. Drawing the rest from reference TRBV28 and TRBJ2-7, the complete variable domain is DVKVTQSSRYLVKRTGEKVFLECVQDMDHENMFWYRQDPGLGLRLIYFSYDVKMKEKGDIPEGYSVSREKKERFSLILESASTNQTSMYLCASRLKSSYEQYFGPGTRLTVT.

This clone came up once. The rearrangement links TRBV10-1 to TRBJ2-4; D unclear. The ends were cut back, 2 bases at V and 2 bases at J, with 10 bases in the middle. Per the germline V gene, CDR1 is WNHNN and CDR2 is SYGVQD (reference sequence). The CDR3 extends over 15 amino acids. CDR3 loop: CASSEGPSPKNIQYF. For the CDR3, the DNA is TGCGCCAGCAGTGAGGGGCCGTCTCCCAAAAACATTCAGTACTTC.

The V gene is TRBV6-5, the J gene TRBJ2-1; D is possibly TRBD1 (6 bases). The CDR3 is 14 amino acids. Trimming removed 7 bases at V and 1 base at J, with 11 bases between. Germline lookup yields CDR1 MNHEY and CDR2 SVGAGI. This CDR3 is CASNRDNSYNEQFF. The CDR3 nucleotides read TGTGCCAGCAACCGGGACAATTCCTACAATGAGCAGTTCTTC.

The chain carries TRBV6-6 and TRBJ1-6; 7 bases map to TRBD1. The CDR3 sequence is 15 residues long. The germline V gene has CDR1 MNHNY and CDR2 SVGAGI (reference sequence). The trim removed 2 bases at V and 7 bases at J, leaving 5 bases unmatched. CDR3 residues: CASSYTEQGNSPLHF. The DNA of the CDR3 is TGTGCCAGCAGTTACACGGAACAGGGGAATTCACCCCTCCACTTT.

The chain recombines TRBV4-1 with TRBJ2-1; D is undetermined. Deletions cut 0 bases from V and 2 bases from J, with 8 bases between. The CDR3 sequence is 15 residues long. CDR1 is MGHRA, CDR2 YSYEKL, per germline. The CDR3 sequence: CASSQEVATYNEQFF. CDR3 DNA: TGCGCCAGCAGCCAAGAAGTAGCTACCTACAATGAGCAGTTCTTC.